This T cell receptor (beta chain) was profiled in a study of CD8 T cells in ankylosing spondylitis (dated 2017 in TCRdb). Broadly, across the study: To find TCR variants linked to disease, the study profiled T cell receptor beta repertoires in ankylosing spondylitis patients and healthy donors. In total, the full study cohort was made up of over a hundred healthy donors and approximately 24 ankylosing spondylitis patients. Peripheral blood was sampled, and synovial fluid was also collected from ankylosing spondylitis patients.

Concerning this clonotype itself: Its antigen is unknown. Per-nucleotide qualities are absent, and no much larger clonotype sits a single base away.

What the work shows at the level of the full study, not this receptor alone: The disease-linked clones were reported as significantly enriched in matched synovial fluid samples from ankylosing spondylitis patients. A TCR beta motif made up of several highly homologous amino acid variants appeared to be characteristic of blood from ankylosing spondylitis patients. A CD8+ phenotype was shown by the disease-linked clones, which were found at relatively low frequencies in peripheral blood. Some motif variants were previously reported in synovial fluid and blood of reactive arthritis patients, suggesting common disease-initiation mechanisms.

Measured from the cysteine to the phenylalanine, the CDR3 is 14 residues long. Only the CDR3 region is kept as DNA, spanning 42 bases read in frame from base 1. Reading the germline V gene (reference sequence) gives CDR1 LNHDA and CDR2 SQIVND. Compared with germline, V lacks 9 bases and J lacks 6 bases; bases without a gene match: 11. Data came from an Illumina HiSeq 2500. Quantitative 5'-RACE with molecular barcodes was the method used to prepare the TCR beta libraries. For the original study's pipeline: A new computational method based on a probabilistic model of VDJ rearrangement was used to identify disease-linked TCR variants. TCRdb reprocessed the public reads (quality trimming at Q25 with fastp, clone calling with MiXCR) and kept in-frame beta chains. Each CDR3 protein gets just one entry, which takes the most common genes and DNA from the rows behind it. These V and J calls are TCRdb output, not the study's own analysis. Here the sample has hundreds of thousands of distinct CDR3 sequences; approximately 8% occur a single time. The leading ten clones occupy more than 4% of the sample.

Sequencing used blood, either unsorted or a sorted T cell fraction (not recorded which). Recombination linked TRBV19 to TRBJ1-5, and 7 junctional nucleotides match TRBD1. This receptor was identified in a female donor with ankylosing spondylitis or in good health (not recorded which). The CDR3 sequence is CASFPRGFGQPQHF. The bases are TGTGCCAGCTTTCCCAGGGGGTTCGGTCAGCCCCAGCATTTT.